Shown below are 18 T cell receptor beta chains from a single sample sequenced in a study of shared clonotypes between healthy human individuals. Sequencing used immunoSEQ multiplex PCR; TCRdb keeps in-frame clones, though not all of them. The sample consists of about 2.2 million clones, roughly 93% of them appearing once. It was CD45RO-negative cells, positively selected for CCR7, that made up naive CD8 cells, with terminally differentiated effector memory CD45RA+ cells excluded. The sequenced sample consisted of naive CD8+ T cells from PBMCs. These receptors were obtained from a young man in good health. Some clones in this sample may be carry-over from other donors' samples.

V and J are TRBV7-9 and TRBJ2-2; 7 nucleotides match TRBD2. The germline V gene encodes CDR1 SEHNR and CDR2 FQNEAQ (reference sequence). CDR3 length equals 13 residues. The junction had 5 bases not matched to a gene; V was cut back by 8 bases and J by 5 bases. CDR3 amino acids: CASAAGVTGELFF. The DNA of the CDR3 is TGTGCCAGCGCCGCGGGAGTGACCGGGGAGCTGTTTTTT.

The chain links TRBV27 to TRBJ1-1; D is uncertain. Trimming removed 2 bases at V and 4 bases at J, with 11 bases between. Per germline, CDR1 MNHEY and CDR2 SMNVEV (reference sequence). The CDR3 length is 14 residues. CDR3 sequence (DNA): TGTGCCAGCAGTTTAAGAATGGCGGGCACTGAAGCTTTCTTT. This codes for CASSLRMAGTEAFF.

The chain has TRBV10-2 and TRBJ2-1; D perhaps matches TRBD2 (5 bases). Germline lookup yields CDR1 WSHSY and CDR2 SAAADI. The length of the CDR3 is 11 residues. V lost 10 bases to trimming and J lost 7 bases, with 11 bases between them. The CDR3 DNA reads as TGCGCCATCGGACTGGGGAATGAGCAGTTCTTC. It is translated as CAIGLGNEQFF.

To note about this clone: The sample has other DNA sequences that encode this CDR3 too. The chain carries TRBV19 and TRBJ1-5; no definite D call. Per the germline V gene, CDR1 is LNHDA and CDR2 is SQIVND (reference sequence). Deletions cut 1 base from V and 1 base from J, with 8 bases between. CDR3 length: 15 amino acids. CDR3 DNA: TGTGCCAGTAGTATAGTAGAAGGAAGCAATCAGCCCCAGCATTTT. This gives the protein CASSIVEGSNQPQHF. Combining the CDR3 with reference TRBV19 and TRBJ1-5 gives the whole variable domain DGGITQSPKYLFRKEGQNVTLSCEQNLNHDAMYWYRQDPGQGLRLIYYSQIVNDFQKGDIAEGYSVSREKKESFPLTVTSAQKNPTAFYLCASSIVEGSNQPQHFGDGTRLSIL.

The rearrangement joins TRBV13 to TRBJ2-2; the D is unclear. The CDR3 has 13 amino acids. V shed 5 bases and J shed 4 bases, with 8 bases lying between them. CDR1 is PRHDT and CDR2 is FYEKMQ in the germline V gene (reference sequence). CDR3 loop: CASSPYLTGELFF. The CDR3 nucleotides are TGTGCCAGCAGCCCGTATCTCACCGGGGAGCTGTTTTTT.

The chain combines TRBV19 with TRBJ1-2, with D possibly being TRBD1 (5 bases). CDR1 is LNHDA and CDR2 is SQIVND in the germline V gene (reference sequence). V gave up 1 base and J gave up 7 bases, with 10 bases separating them. CDR3 length equals 13 residues. The CDR3 here is CASSIGGGSGYTF. CDR3 DNA sequence: TGTGCCAGTAGTATAGGCGGGGGTTCTGGCTACACCTTC.

Concerning this clone itself: The same CDR3 can be traced to other DNA sequences in this sample. The chain combines TRBV11-2 with TRBJ2-7; TRBD1 might be the D (5 bases). From germline, CDR1 is SGHAT and CDR2 FQNNGV. The V end lost 1 base, the J end lost 5 bases, and 6 bases lay between the germline ends. There are 12 residues in the CDR3. The CDR3 sequence: CASSLVRDEQYF. The CDR3 coding sequence is TGTGCCAGCAGCTTAGTCAGGGACGAGCAGTACTTC. Drawing the rest from reference TRBV11-2 and TRBJ2-7, the complete variable domain is EAGVAQSPRYKIIEKRQSVAFWCNPISGHATLYWYQQILGQGPKLLIQFQNNGVVDDSQLPKDRFSAERLKGVDSTLKIQPAKLEDSAVYLCASSLVRDEQYFGPGTRLTVT.

V and J are TRBV4-3 and TRBJ1-1; D perhaps matches TRBD1 (5 bases). In germline, CDR1 is LGHNA, CDR2 YSLEER. The CDR3 has 16 amino acids. The ends were cut back, 1 base at V and 5 bases at J, with 17 bases in the middle. CDR3 coding DNA: TGCGCCAGCAGCCAAGTATCAGGCAGGGTACTTACTGAAGCTTTCTTT. Translating it yields CASSQVSGRVLTEAFF.

This chain connects TRBV4-1 to TRBJ1-2; D not certain. Germline CDR1 MGHRA, CDR2 YSYEKL. This CDR3 spans 16 amino acids. Trimming shortened V by 0 bases and J by 4 bases, and 15 bases separated the two germline ends. The CDR3 region is CASSQELSVRVYGYTF. The CDR3 coding sequence is TGCGCCAGCAGCCAAGAACTGTCGGTCCGGGTCTATGGCTACACCTTC.

The J gene is TRBJ1-3, the V gene TRBV5-4; 8 bases align to TRBD1. Germline V gene data show CDR1 as SGHNT and CDR2 as YYREEE (reference sequence). The CDR3 contains 16 residues. The junction had 13 bases not matched to a gene; V was cut back by 3 bases and J by 8 bases. CDR3: CASSWSRQGLWDTIYF. CDR3 DNA sequence: TGTGCCAGCAGCTGGTCCAGACAGGGGCTATGGGACACCATATATTTT.

The chain combines TRBV19 with TRBJ2-6; D uncertain. This CDR3 has 15 amino acids. Germline V gene data show CDR1 as LNHDA and CDR2 as SQIVND (reference sequence). V gave up 3 bases and J gave up 4 bases, with 10 bases separating them. The CDR3 spells CASSITPNGANVLTF. CDR3 nucleotides: TGTGCCAGTAGTATTACGCCGAACGGGGCCAACGTCCTGACTTTC.

The chain carries TRBV5-1 and TRBJ2-2, with unresolved D. This CDR3 has 12 amino acids. CDR1 is SGHRS, CDR2 YFSETQ, per germline. The V end lost 2 bases, the J end lost 8 bases, and 7 bases lay between the germline ends. CDR3 sequence: CASSFPPGELFF. The CDR3 DNA reads TGCGCCAGCAGCTTCCCCCCGGGGGAGCTGTTTTTT.

A note on this clone: Other DNA sequences of this sample code for an identical CDR3. The chain couples TRBV5-6 to TRBJ1-1, with D possibly matching TRBD1 (5 bases). CDR3 length equals 14 residues. V lost 7 bases and J 1 base, leaving 14 bases between the germline ends. Germline V gene sequence: CDR1 SGHDT, CDR2 YYEEEE. CDR3 nucleotides: TGTGCCAGCCGACCGGGGACGGGGAACACTGAAGCTTTCTTT. Translated, it gives CASRPGTGNTEAFF.

The chain is built from TRBV14 and TRBJ2-7; D is perhaps TRBD1 or TRBD2 (5 bases each). The V gene lost 3 bases and the J gene lost 0 bases, with 15 bases spanning the gap. This CDR3 is 16 amino acids long. The germline V gene has CDR1 SGHDN and CDR2 FVKESK. The CDR3 sequence: CASSHGTAKSSYEQYF. For the CDR3, the DNA is TGTGCCAGCAGCCACGGGACCGCGAAGAGCTCCTACGAGCAGTACTTC.

The genes are TRBV4-1 and TRBJ1-5, with a weak D call TRBD1 (5 bases). CDR1 and CDR2 from the germline V gene are MGHRA and YSYEKL. The CDR3 contains 14 residues. V was shortened by 8 bases and J by 3 bases, with 14 bases between the two germline ends. The CDR3: CASSGRVSNQPQHF. CDR3 DNA: TGCGCCAGCTCGGGCAGGGTGTCCAATCAGCCCCAGCATTTT.

This chain uses TRBV28 with TRBJ2-7; the D gene is possibly TRBD1 (6 bases). The CDR3 consists of 14 residues. V was cut by 3 bases and J by 3 bases, with 12 bases left in between. Germline CDR1 is MDHEN and CDR2 is SYDVKM. Here the CDR3 reads CASSFFGQYYEQYF. DNA for the CDR3: TGTGCCAGCAGTTTTTTCGGACAGTACTACGAGCAGTACTTC.

The rearrangement joins TRBV2 to TRBJ2-6, with TRBD1 identical over 8 bases. V lost 9 bases to trimming and J lost 0 bases; unmatched junction nucleotides: 1. The germline CDR1 and CDR2 sequences are SNHLY and FYNNEI. This CDR3 is built from 14 residues. In nucleotides, the CDR3 is TGTGCCAGACAGGGGGGCTCTGGGGCCAACGTCCTGACTTTC. Translation gives CARQGGSGANVLTF.

In this sample, this clone turned up once. The genes are TRBV7-9 and TRBJ1-2, with D uncertain. Per the germline V gene, CDR1 is SEHNR and CDR2 is FQNEAQ (reference sequence). The V and J ends lost 6 bases and 5 bases respectively, with 19 bases between them. The CDR3 sequence is 15 residues long. CDR3: CASRYFTSDGYGYTF. CDR3 DNA sequence: TGTGCCAGCAGATATTTTACGTCGGACGGTTATGGCTACACCTTC. Full variable domain (rest looked up from reference TRBV7-9 and TRBJ1-2): DTGVSQNPRHKITKRGQNVTFRCDPISEHNRLYWYRQTLGQGPEFLTYFQNEAQLEKSRLLSDRFSAERPKGSFSTLEIQRTEQGDSAMYLCASRYFTSDGYGYTFGSGTRLTVV.